This TCR beta chain appears in the sequencing data of a study of blood T cell repertoires in COVID-19. For the study at large: Acute-phase and convalescent COVID-19 samples originated in the United States, Italy and Spain. T cells, B-cell-depleted T cells, or PBMCs supplied cDNA or gDNA.

As processed by the authors: Counts of nucleated cells, estimated from reference gene primer amplification, were obtained. Assay: immunoSEQ multiplex PCR; the TCRdb copy retains only in-frame clones and omits some. V and J calls and clone size are given by that table; D and trimming were obtained from the DNA. The data contain 65,000 to 90,000 clones, over 75% of them singletons. Material for sequencing was peripheral blood. This clonotype was sampled from a woman aged 55-69 years with acute or convalescent COVID-19.

CDR3 coding DNA: TGTGCCAGCAATCCGGGATTCAACACCGGGGAGCTGTTTTTT. Amino acid sequence: CASNPGFNTGELFF. The chain is built from TRBV6-6 and TRBJ2-2; tentative D call: TRBD2 (5 bases). Germline V gives CDR1 MNHNY, CDR2 SVGAGI (reference sequence). Between the trimmed V and J ends, which lost 7 bases and 2 bases, there was a span of 11 bases. The length of the CDR3 is 14 residues.